This T cell receptor beta chain was recorded in a study of cytomegalovirus exposure and HLA in healthy donors. Notes on the study in general: Subsequent analysis revealed that first-cohort TCR clusters tended to co-occur in the 90 to 150 validation repertoires. The listing of roughly 160 TCR beta chains classed them as cytomegalovirus-associated. Many donors carried some public TCRs, although rarity characterized most TCR sequences.

The CDR3 length is 16 residues. Germline loops: CDR1 LGHNA, CDR2 YNFKEQ. V lost 4 bases, J lost 0 bases, and 13 bases lay in between. TCRdb's copy holds only in-frame clones and misses some; the assay was immunoSEQ multiplex PCR. Here the sample spans about 330,000 clones, 80% to 90% being singletons. This clone was found once. Antigen specificity is unknown. Donors came from a validation cohort of 95 to 150 subjects, distinct from the first 666-subject cohort. This clonotype was obtained from a woman between 18 and 29 years old in good health and CMV-seronegative. The specimen sequenced was PBMCs. The chain links TRBV4-2 to TRBJ1-3, with D perhaps matching TRBD1 (5 bases). The CDR3 DNA reads as TGTGCCAGCAGCCGCGAGTCAAGGGGCTCTGGAAACACCATATATTTT. As protein: CASSRESRGSGNTIYF.